A selection of T cell receptor beta chains follows, all from one sample in a study of early T cells in non-severe SARS-CoV-2 infection. TCRdb re-called the 5' RACE reads through MiXCR, storing one row per CDR3 protein. The sample yields around 72,000 distinct CDR3 sequences, around 9.1% seen once. The sequences come from whole blood, collected at baseline. These receptors originate from an adult who was a healthcare worker with PCR-confirmed SARS-CoV-2 infection or an uninfected control (not recorded which). The CDR3 runs from the conserved cysteine through the conserved F or W. The order of the fields is CDR3 protein, CDR3 DNA, V gene, J gene, clone size, D gene. D genes are given only for firm matches. Rows may omit the clone size; those that give it use once, few, many or a size class.

CDR3aa: CASREHGGTGELFF
CDR3nt: TGTGCCAGCAGAGAGCACGGGGGAACCGGGGAGCTGTTTTTT
v_gene: TRBV27
j_gene: TRBJ2-2
abundance: few
d_gene: -

CDR3aa: CSASFGGNTDTQYF
CDR3nt: TGCAGTGCTAGTTTCGGGGGAAACACAGATACGCAGTATTTT
v_gene: TRBV20-1
j_gene: TRBJ2-3
abundance: -
d_gene: -

CDR3aa: CASSFRGKNTGELFF
CDR3nt: TGTGCCAGCAGCTTCAGGGGGAAGAACACCGGGGAGCTGTTTTTT
v_gene: TRBV11-3
j_gene: TRBJ2-2
abundance: few
d_gene: TRBD1

CDR3aa: CAWSSGTSGTGDEQFF
CDR3nt: TGTGCCTGGAGCTCAGGGACTAGCGGGACCGGAGATGAGCAGTTCTTC
v_gene: TRBV30
j_gene: TRBJ2-1
abundance: -
d_gene: TRBD2

CDR3aa: CASSNGGASSYNSPLHF
CDR3nt: TGTGCCAGCAGTAACGGCGGGGCGAGCTCCTATAATTCACCCCTCCACTTT
v_gene: TRBV27
j_gene: TRBJ1-6
abundance: few
d_gene: -

CDR3aa: CASSLVRGLDEQYF
CDR3nt: TGTGCCAGCAGCTTAGTACGGGGGCTCGACGAGCAGTACTTC
v_gene: TRBV7-9
j_gene: TRBJ2-7
abundance: -
d_gene: -

CDR3aa: CASTEGVGNQPQHF
CDR3nt: TGTGCCAGCACCGAGGGAGTGGGCAATCAGCCCCAGCATTTT
v_gene: TRBV2
j_gene: TRBJ1-5
abundance: many
d_gene: -

CDR3aa: CASSLMGSGGNTIYF
CDR3nt: TGTGCCAGCAGCTTAATGGGGTCTGGTGGAAACACCATATATTTT
v_gene: TRBV7-2
j_gene: TRBJ1-3
abundance: many
d_gene: -

CDR3aa: CASSLGLRLETDTQYF
CDR3nt: TGTGCCAGCAGCTTGGGCTTACGACTCGAGACAGATACGCAGTATTTT
v_gene: TRBV5-6
j_gene: TRBJ2-3
abundance: -
d_gene: -

CDR3aa: CADNPNGPGTEAFF
CDR3nt: TGTGCCGACAACCCTAATGGACCTGGCACTGAAGCTTTCTTT
v_gene: TRBV5-4
j_gene: TRBJ1-1
abundance: many
d_gene: -

CDR3aa: CASSLMGTGAQPQHF
CDR3nt: TGTGCCAGCAGCTTAATGGGGACAGGGGCTCAGCCCCAGCATTTT
v_gene: TRBV7-2
j_gene: TRBJ1-5
abundance: few
d_gene: TRBD1

CDR3aa: CASSDSVKSTDTQYF
CDR3nt: TGTGCCAGCAGTGACTCGGTTAAGAGCACAGATACGCAGTATTTT
v_gene: TRBV6-4
j_gene: TRBJ2-3
abundance: few
d_gene: -

CDR3aa: CASSLAWFGSGDTGELFF
CDR3nt: TGTGCCAGCAGCTTAGCGTGGTTCGGGAGCGGGGACACCGGGGAGCTGTTTTTT
v_gene: TRBV7-9
j_gene: TRBJ2-2
abundance: few
d_gene: TRBD2

CDR3aa: CASSPGATNTGELFF
CDR3nt: TGTGCCAGCAGCCCTGGGGCCACGAACACCGGGGAGCTGTTTTTT
v_gene: TRBV7-9
j_gene: TRBJ2-2
abundance: few
d_gene: -

CDR3aa: CAWSGLSYEQYF
CDR3nt: TGTGCCTGGAGTGGTCTATCCTACGAGCAGTACTTC
v_gene: TRBV30
j_gene: TRBJ2-7
abundance: -
d_gene: -

CDR3aa: CASSLTTDYEQYF
CDR3nt: TGTGCCAGCAGCTTAACGACAGACTACGAGCAGTACTTC
v_gene: TRBV7-9
j_gene: TRBJ2-7
abundance: -
d_gene: -

CDR3aa: CASSLQGSNEQFF
CDR3nt: TGTGCCAGCAGCTTGCAGGGGTCAAATGAGCAGTTCTTC
v_gene: TRBV7-6
j_gene: TRBJ2-1
abundance: -
d_gene: -

CDR3aa: CSARAPGQGNTIYF
CDR3nt: TGCAGTGCTAGAGCCCCGGGACAGGGAAACACCATATATTTT
v_gene: TRBV20-1
j_gene: TRBJ1-3
abundance: few
d_gene: TRBD1

CDR3aa: CASSLVTSGHVEETQYF
CDR3nt: TGTGCCAGCAGTTTAGTTACCAGCGGTCACGTCGAAGAGACCCAGTACTTC
v_gene: TRBV12-3/TRBV12-4
j_gene: TRBJ2-5
abundance: few
d_gene: -

CDR3aa: CASSSGPGGQMAEGKLFF
CDR3nt: TGTGCCAGCAGTTCCGGTCCCGGGGGACAGATGGCGGAGGGAAAACTGTTTTTT
v_gene: TRBV6-5
j_gene: TRBJ1-4
abundance: many
d_gene: TRBD1

CDR3aa: CASSYKGVGDGYTF
CDR3nt: TGTGCCAGCAGTTACAAGGGGGTCGGTGATGGCTACACCTTC
v_gene: TRBV6-6
j_gene: TRBJ1-2
abundance: few
d_gene: -

CDR3aa: CASSVDWRGVQYF
CDR3nt: TGTGCCAGCAGTGTAGACTGGCGGGGAGTGCAGTACTTC
v_gene: TRBV2
j_gene: TRBJ2-7
abundance: few
d_gene: -

CDR3aa: CASSDQHLTEAFF
CDR3nt: TGTGCCAGCAGTGATCAACATCTCACTGAAGCTTTCTTT
v_gene: TRBV6-1
j_gene: TRBJ1-1
abundance: few
d_gene: -

CDR3aa: CASSEYVAGPQHF
CDR3nt: TGTGCCAGCAGTGAATATGTCGCGGGGCCCCAGCATTTT
v_gene: TRBV2
j_gene: TRBJ1-5
abundance: many
d_gene: -

CDR3aa: CASSPPLGTGENYGYTF
CDR3nt: TGTGCCAGCAGCCCCCCCTTAGGAACAGGGGAAAACTATGGCTACACCTTC
v_gene: TRBV7-9
j_gene: TRBJ1-2
abundance: -
d_gene: TRBD1

CDR3aa: CASSLLHRAQTDTQYF
CDR3nt: TGTGCCAGCAGCCTATTGCACAGGGCTCAAACAGATACGCAGTATTTT
v_gene: TRBV5-5
j_gene: TRBJ2-3
abundance: -
d_gene: -

CDR3aa: CASNRGIIGTDTQYF
CDR3nt: TGTGCCAGCAACAGAGGCATTATCGGCACAGATACGCAGTATTTT
v_gene: TRBV12-3/TRBV12-4
j_gene: TRBJ2-3
abundance: -
d_gene: -

CDR3aa: CATSDLGTSGADTQYF
CDR3nt: TGTGCCACCAGTGATTTGGGGACTAGCGGCGCAGATACGCAGTATTTT
v_gene: TRBV24-1
j_gene: TRBJ2-3
abundance: few
d_gene: TRBD2

CDR3aa: CAGDRDSRNSNQPQHF
CDR3nt: TGTGCCGGAGACCGGGACAGCAGAAATAGCAATCAGCCCCAGCATTTT
v_gene: TRBV27
j_gene: TRBJ1-5
abundance: few
d_gene: TRBD1

CDR3aa: CASSLAPGNSPLHF
CDR3nt: TGTGCCAGCAGCTTAGCCCCAGGGAATTCACCCCTCCACTTT
v_gene: TRBV7-6
j_gene: TRBJ1-6
abundance: many
d_gene: -

CDR3aa: CASSSGVGGPNTGELFF
CDR3nt: TGTGCCAGCAGTTCCGGAGTCGGGGGACCAAACACCGGGGAGCTGTTTTTT
v_gene: TRBV12-3/TRBV12-4
j_gene: TRBJ2-2
abundance: many
d_gene: -

CDR3aa: CASSQETDYEQYF
CDR3nt: TGCGCCAGCAGCCAAGAGACAGACTACGAGCAGTACTTC
v_gene: TRBV4-3
j_gene: TRBJ2-7
abundance: -
d_gene: -

CDR3aa: CASRPDTRYSNQPQHF
CDR3nt: TGTGCCAGCAGACCGGACACCCGCTATAGCAATCAGCCCCAGCATTTT
v_gene: TRBV27
j_gene: TRBJ1-5
abundance: few
d_gene: -

CDR3aa: CASSGLAGGKNIQYF
CDR3nt: TGTGCCAGCAGTGGGTTAGCGGGGGGTAAAAACATTCAGTACTTC
v_gene: TRBV6-1
j_gene: TRBJ2-4
abundance: few
d_gene: TRBD2

CDR3aa: CASSIGRNSPLHF
CDR3nt: TGTGCCAGCAGTATCGGAAGGAATTCACCCCTCCACTTT
v_gene: TRBV12-3/TRBV12-4
j_gene: TRBJ1-6
abundance: -
d_gene: -

CDR3aa: CATSDSRDIGTDTQYF
CDR3nt: TGTGCCACCAGTGATTCACGGGACATAGGTACAGATACGCAGTATTTT
v_gene: TRBV24-1
j_gene: TRBJ2-3
abundance: -
d_gene: -

CDR3aa: CASSQDRRDEKLFF
CDR3nt: TGTGCCAGCAGCCAGGACAGGAGAGATGAAAAACTGTTTTTT
v_gene: TRBV7-2
j_gene: TRBJ1-4
abundance: few
d_gene: TRBD1

CDR3aa: CSAMGQGAYNEQFF
CDR3nt: TGCAGTGCTATGGGACAGGGGGCCTACAATGAGCAGTTCTTC
v_gene: TRBV20-1
j_gene: TRBJ2-1
abundance: many
d_gene: TRBD1

CDR3aa: CATSHQDYNEQFF
CDR3nt: TGTGCCACCAGCCATCAGGATTACAATGAGCAGTTCTTC
v_gene: TRBV15
j_gene: TRBJ2-1
abundance: -
d_gene: -

CDR3aa: CASSLGLAGGPLSSYNEQFF
CDR3nt: TGTGCCAGCAGTTTGGGACTAGCGGGGGGGCCCTTGAGCTCCTACAATGAGCAGTTCTTC
v_gene: TRBV12-3/TRBV12-4
j_gene: TRBJ2-1
abundance: few
d_gene: TRBD2

CDR3aa: CASRGLAVYSTDTQYF
CDR3nt: TGTGCCAGTCGCGGACTAGCGGTTTATAGCACAGATACGCAGTATTTT
v_gene: TRBV2
j_gene: TRBJ2-3
abundance: -
d_gene: TRBD2

CDR3aa: CASRQRAAHNEKLFF
CDR3nt: TGTGCCAGCAGGCAGAGAGCTGCACATAATGAAAAACTGTTTTTT
v_gene: TRBV6-5
j_gene: TRBJ1-4
abundance: many
d_gene: -

CDR3aa: CASSLSYRMNTEAFF
CDR3nt: TGTGCCAGCAGCTTATCGTACAGGATGAACACTGAAGCTTTCTTT
v_gene: TRBV7-2
j_gene: TRBJ1-1
abundance: few
d_gene: -